Detailed here is one TCR beta chain. The record originates from a study of blood T cell repertoires in COVID-19. Whole-study context: Specimens from acute and convalescent COVID-19 originated in the United States, Italy and Spain. From T cells, B-cell-depleted T cells, or PBMCs came the material, which was cDNA or gDNA.

Germline V gene data show CDR1 as SGDLS and CDR2 as YYNGEE. The CDR3 is 20 amino acids. Losses at the gene ends were 4 bases for V and 5 bases for J; bases not matched to a gene: 23. TCRdb keeps only in-frame clones here, not all; method: immunoSEQ multiplex PCR. The sample includes 95,000 to 150,000 clones, 85% to 90% seen only once; the top ten take about 6.9%. Sample: peripheral blood. The chain couples TRBV9 to TRBJ2-5, with 10 nucleotides matching TRBD2. This clonotype was sampled from a man at least 80 years old with active or convalescent COVID-19. The DNA for the CDR3 is TGTGCCAGCAGCTCCCGCCGGAGCGGGGGGGCTCGGGGGTCCGTCGAGACCCAGTACTTC. This codes for CASSSRRSGGARGSVETQYF.